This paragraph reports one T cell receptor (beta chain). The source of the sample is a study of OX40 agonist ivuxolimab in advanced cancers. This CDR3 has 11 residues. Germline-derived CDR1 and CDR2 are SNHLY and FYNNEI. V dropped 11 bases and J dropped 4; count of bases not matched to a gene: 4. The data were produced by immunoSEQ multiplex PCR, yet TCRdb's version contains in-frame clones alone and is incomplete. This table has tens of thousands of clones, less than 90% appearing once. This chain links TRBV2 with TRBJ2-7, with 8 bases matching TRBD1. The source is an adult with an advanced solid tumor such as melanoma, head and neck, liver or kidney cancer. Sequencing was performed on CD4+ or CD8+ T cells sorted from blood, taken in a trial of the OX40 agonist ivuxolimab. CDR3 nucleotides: TGTGCCGGAAGACAGGGGTACGAGCAGTACTTC. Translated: CAGRQGYEQYF.